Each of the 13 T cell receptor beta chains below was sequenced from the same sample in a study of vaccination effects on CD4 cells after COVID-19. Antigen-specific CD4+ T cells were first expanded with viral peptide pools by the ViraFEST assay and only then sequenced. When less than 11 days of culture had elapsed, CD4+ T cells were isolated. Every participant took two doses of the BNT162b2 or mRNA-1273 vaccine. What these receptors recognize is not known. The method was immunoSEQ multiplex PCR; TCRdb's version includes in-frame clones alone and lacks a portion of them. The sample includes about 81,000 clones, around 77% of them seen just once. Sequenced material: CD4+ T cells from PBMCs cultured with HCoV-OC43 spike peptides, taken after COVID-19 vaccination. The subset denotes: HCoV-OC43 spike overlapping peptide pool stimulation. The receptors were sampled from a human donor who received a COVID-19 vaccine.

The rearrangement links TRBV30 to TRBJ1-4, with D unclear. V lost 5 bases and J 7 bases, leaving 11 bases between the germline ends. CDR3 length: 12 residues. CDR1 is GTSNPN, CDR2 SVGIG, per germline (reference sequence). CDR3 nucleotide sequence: TGTGCCTGGGAGGTGGGCGGTGAAAAACTGTTTTTT. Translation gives CAWEVGGEKLFF.

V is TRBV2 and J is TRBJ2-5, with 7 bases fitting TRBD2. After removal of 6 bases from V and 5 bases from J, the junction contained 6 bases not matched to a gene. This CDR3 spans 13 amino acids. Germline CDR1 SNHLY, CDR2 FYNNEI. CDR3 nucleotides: TGTGCCAGCAGAGGCGGGGGAATCGAGACCCAGTACTTC. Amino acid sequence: CASRGGGIETQYF.

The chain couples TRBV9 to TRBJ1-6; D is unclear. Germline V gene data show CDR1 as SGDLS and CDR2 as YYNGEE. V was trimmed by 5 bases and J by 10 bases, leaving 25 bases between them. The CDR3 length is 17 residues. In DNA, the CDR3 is TGTGCCAGCAGGGAACCGTCCTCCAGGATGGCCACATCACCCCTCCACTTT. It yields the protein CASREPSSRMATSPLHF.

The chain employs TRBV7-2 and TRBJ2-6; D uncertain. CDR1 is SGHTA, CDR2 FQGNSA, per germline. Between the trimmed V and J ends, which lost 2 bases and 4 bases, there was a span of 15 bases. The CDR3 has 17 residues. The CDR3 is CASSLRQLGPGANVLTF. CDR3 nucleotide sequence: TGTGCCAGCAGCTTAAGGCAGTTAGGTCCCGGGGCCAACGTCCTGACTTTC. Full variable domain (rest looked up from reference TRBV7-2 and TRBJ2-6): GAGVSQSPSNKVTEKGKDVELRCDPISGHTALYWYRQSLGQGLEFLIYFQGNSAPDKSGLPSDRFSAERTGGSVSTLTIQRTQQEDSAVYLCASSLRQLGPGANVLTFGAGSRLTVL.

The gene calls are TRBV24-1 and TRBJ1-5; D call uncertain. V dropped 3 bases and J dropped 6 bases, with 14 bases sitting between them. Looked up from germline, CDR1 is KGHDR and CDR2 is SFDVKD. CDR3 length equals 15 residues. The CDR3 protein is CATSDPGNLGQPQHF. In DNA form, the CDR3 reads TGTGCCACCAGTGATCCAGGAAATTTGGGTCAGCCCCAGCATTTT.

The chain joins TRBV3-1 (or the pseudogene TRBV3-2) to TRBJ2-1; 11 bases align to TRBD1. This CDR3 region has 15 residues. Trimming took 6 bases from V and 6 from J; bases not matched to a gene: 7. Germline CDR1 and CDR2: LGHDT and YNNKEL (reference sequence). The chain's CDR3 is CASRSGQGGSNEQFF. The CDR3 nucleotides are TGTGCCAGCAGATCGGGACAGGGGGGTTCCAATGAGCAGTTCTTC.

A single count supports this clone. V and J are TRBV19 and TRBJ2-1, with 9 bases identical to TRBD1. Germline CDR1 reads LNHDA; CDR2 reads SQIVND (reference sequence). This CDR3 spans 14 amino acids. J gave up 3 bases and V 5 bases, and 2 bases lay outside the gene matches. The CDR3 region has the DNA TGTGCCAGTAGTTCGGGACAGGGCTACAATGAGCAGTTCTTC. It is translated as CASSSGQGYNEQFF.

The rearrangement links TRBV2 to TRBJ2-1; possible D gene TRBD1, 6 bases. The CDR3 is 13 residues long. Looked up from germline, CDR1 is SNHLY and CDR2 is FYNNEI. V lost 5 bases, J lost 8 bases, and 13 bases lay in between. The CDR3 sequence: CASSKRSGDEQFF. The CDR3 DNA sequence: TGTGCCAGCAGTAAGAGATCAGGGGATGAGCAGTTCTTC.

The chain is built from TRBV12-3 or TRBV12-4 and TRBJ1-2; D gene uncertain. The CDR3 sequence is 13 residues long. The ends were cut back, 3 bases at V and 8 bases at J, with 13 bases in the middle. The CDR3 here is CASSFFARNGYTF. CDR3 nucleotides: TGTGCCAGCAGTTTTTTCGCCAGGAACGGCTACACCTTC.

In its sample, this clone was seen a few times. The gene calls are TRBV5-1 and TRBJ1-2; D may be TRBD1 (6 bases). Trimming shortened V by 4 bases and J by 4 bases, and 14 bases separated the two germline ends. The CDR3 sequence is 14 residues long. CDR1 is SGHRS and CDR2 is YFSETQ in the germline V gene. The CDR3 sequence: CASSAGAAPYGYTF. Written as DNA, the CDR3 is TGCGCCAGCAGCGCAGGGGCGGCACCCTATGGCTACACCTTC. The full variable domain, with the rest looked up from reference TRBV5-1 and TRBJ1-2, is KAGVTQTPRYLIKTRGQQVTLSCSPISGHRSVSWYQQTPGQGLQFLFEYFSETQRNKGNFPGRFSGRQFSNSRSEMNVSTLELGDSALYLCASSAGAAPYGYTFGSGTRLTVV.

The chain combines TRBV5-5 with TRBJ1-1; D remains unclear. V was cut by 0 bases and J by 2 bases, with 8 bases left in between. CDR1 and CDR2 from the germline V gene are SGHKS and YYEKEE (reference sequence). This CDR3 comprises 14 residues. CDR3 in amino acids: CASSLGPPNTEAFF. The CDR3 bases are TGTGCCAGCAGCTTGGGACCTCCAAACACTGAAGCTTTCTTT.

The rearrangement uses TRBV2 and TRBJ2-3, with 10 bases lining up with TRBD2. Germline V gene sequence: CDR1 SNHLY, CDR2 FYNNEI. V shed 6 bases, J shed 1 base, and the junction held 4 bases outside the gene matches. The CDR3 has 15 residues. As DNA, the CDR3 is TGTGCCAGCAGCAAAGGGACTAGCGGCACAGATACGCAGTATTTT. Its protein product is CASSKGTSGTDTQYF.

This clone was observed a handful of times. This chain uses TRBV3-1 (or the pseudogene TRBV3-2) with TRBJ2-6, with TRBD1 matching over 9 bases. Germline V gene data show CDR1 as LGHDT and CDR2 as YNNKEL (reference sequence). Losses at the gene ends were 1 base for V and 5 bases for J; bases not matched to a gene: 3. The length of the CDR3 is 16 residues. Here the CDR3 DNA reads TGTGCCAGCAGCCAAGCTACAGGGGGCTGGGCCAACGTCCTGACTTTC. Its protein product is CASSQATGGWANVLTF.